This T cell receptor (beta chain) was recovered during a study of naive and memory T cell subsets. CD4+ T cell IFNgamma after overnight CMV lysate exposure gave donor CMV status. Findings and limits, study-wide: Diversity fell and Gini index rose from naive through CM, EM, EMRA.

Per germline, CDR1 SGHKS and CDR2 YYEKEE (reference sequence). Trimming left V 1 base short and J 9 bases short, with 14 bases between. The CDR3 consists of 14 residues. This clonotype was observed a single time. Its antigen is unknown. Both TRBC1 and TRBC2 were covered by a beta constant-region primer of two equimolar oligonucleotides. Nested alpha and beta constant-region primers with the SP2 primer drove four PCR rounds on ligated cDNA. MiXCR, applied by TCRdb to the UMI-ligation and nested PCR reads, yields one record per CDR3 protein. The data hold roughly 130,000 distinct CDR3 sequences, with 36% observed a single time.

Sequencing was done on a sample of central memory CD4+ T cells from blood. The TCR comes from a human donor in good health. This chain joins TRBV5-5 and TRBJ2-1, with a tentative D call TRBD2 (6 bases). Here the CDR3 DNA reads TGTGCCAGCAGCTTGATTGCGGGGTTCGGTGAGCAGTTCTTC. Translated, it gives CASSLIAGFGEQFF.